This T cell receptor beta chain was profiled in a study of blood T cells in healthy people across ages. Germline values: CDR1 LGHDT, CDR2 YNNKEL (reference sequence). Trimming removed 5 bases at V and 0 bases at J, with 11 bases between. This CDR3 comprises 14 residues. Using a J-beta primer mix together with a sample-barcoded 5' primer, a second PCR was run for roughly 6 to 12 cycles. With 12 random nucleotides, a template-switch adaptor tagged each individual cDNA molecule. TCRdb recomputed calls from the 5' RACE reads with MiXCR, one row per CDR3 protein. The sample has 1.4 million to 1.5 million distinct CDR3 sequences, about 40% seen once.

The chain couples TRBV3-1 to TRBJ2-7, with D hard to call. The receptor was derived from a woman aged 18-29 years in good health. The sample was blood. The CDR3 nucleotides read TGTGCCAGCAGCTTTTCCACCCCCTCCTACGAGCAGTACTTC. Protein sequence: CASSFSTPSYEQYF.